These 32 T cell receptor beta chains came from one sample sequenced in a study of blood T cell repertoires in COVID-19. Assay used: immunoSEQ multiplex PCR; TCRdb lists only in-frame clones, some missing. The sample comprises 250,000 to 300,000 clones, around 92% of which are singletons, and more than 9.5% rests with the top ten. What was sequenced was peripheral blood. All receptors derive from a woman aged 25 to 45 with COVID-19, enrolled during active disease.

The V and J genes are TRBV7-2 and TRBJ2-7; 9 positions match TRBD1. The CDR3 consists of 16 residues. The germline gives CDR1 SGHTA, CDR2 FQGNSA. Germline trimming cut 0 bases from V and 4 bases from J; bases unmatched to any gene: 7. Here the CDR3 DNA reads TGTGCCAGCAGCTTAGCAGGACAGGGGTTTGGTTACGAGCAGTACTTC. Translated, it gives CASSLAGQGFGYEQYF.

This clone was recorded once. The rearrangement links TRBV19 to TRBJ2-6, with D perhaps matching TRBD2 (5 bases). Germline V lookup: CDR1 LNHDA, CDR2 SQIVND (reference sequence). V was shortened by 5 bases and J by 4 bases, with 15 bases between the two germline ends. This CDR3 is 16 amino acids long. CDR3 in DNA: TGTGCCAGTAGTCCGTCGGGGTTTGGCGGGGCCAACGTCCTGACTTTC. Amino acid sequence: CASSPSGFGGANVLTF.

This chain connects TRBV23-1 to TRBJ2-2, with TRBD1 matching over 7 bases. TRBV23-1 is filed as an ORF, its function uncertain. This CDR3 comprises 15 residues. After removal of 7 bases from V and 5 bases from J, the junction contained 10 bases not matched to a gene. The CDR3 spells CASTTRGLGTGELFF. In DNA, the CDR3 is TGCGCCAGCACCACAAGGGGGCTGGGAACCGGGGAGCTGTTTTTT.

This sequence joins TRBV9 and TRBJ2-1, with a weak D call TRBD1 (6 bases). The germline V gene encodes CDR1 SGDLS and CDR2 YYNGEE. The V end was cut by 0 bases, the J end by 0 bases, with 7 bases between. The CDR3 runs to 15 residues. Here the CDR3 DNA reads TGTGCCAGCAGCGTAGGGGGGCCCTCCTACAATGAGCAGTTCTTC. Its translation is CASSVGGPSYNEQFF.

The CDR3 sequence is CASSPKGLAKPNTQYF. The CDR3 DNA reads as TGTGCCAGCAGCCCCAAGGGACTAGCGAAACCTAATACGCAGTATTTT. The chain is built from TRBV7-9 and TRBJ2-3; 10 bases map to TRBD2. The CDR3 contains 16 residues. The V gene end was trimmed by 5 bases and the J gene end by 7 bases; junction bases not matched to a gene: 12. Germline values: CDR1 SEHNR, CDR2 FQNEAQ (reference sequence).

The V call is TRBV28, the J call TRBJ1-4, with 10 nucleotides matching TRBD1. Trimming cost V 6 bases and J 7 bases; bases outside gene matches: 5. CDR1 and CDR2 from the germline V gene are MDHEN and SYDVKM. The CDR3 totals 14 residues. CDR3 protein: CASSLGTGVEKLFF. CDR3 DNA: TGTGCCAGCAGCTTAGGGACAGGGGTTGAAAAACTGTTTTTT.

The CDR3 region has the DNA TGTGCCAGCAGCCAGCGACAGGGTCGGAGCAATCAGCCCCAGCATTTT. It translates to CASSQRQGRSNQPQHF. J is TRBJ1-5 and V is TRBV7-8, with TRBD1 matching over 7 bases. The germline CDR1 and CDR2 sequences are SGHVS and FQNEAQ. J gave up 1 base and V 5 bases, and 8 bases lay outside the gene matches. The CDR3 runs 16 residues.

The V gene is TRBV19, the J gene TRBJ2-7; D is possibly TRBD2 (6 bases). The V end lost 4 bases, the J end lost 3 bases, and 16 bases lay between the germline ends. The CDR3 covers 15 residues. Germline-derived CDR1 and CDR2 are LNHDA and SQIVND (reference sequence). The CDR3 bases are TGTGCCAGTAGTAATGGGCAGGGACTCAACTACGAGCAGTACTTC. Its protein product is CASSNGQGLNYEQYF. The full variable domain, with the rest looked up from reference TRBV19 and TRBJ2-7, is DGGITQSPKYLFRKEGQNVTLSCEQNLNHDAMYWYRQDPGQGLRLIYYSQIVNDFQKGDIAEGYSVSREKKESFPLTVTSAQKNPTAFYLCASSNGQGLNYEQYFGPGTRLTVT.

The rearrangement links TRBV6-1 to TRBJ1-2; 10 nucleotides agree with TRBD1. With V trimmed by 1 base and J by 7 bases, 12 bases remained unmatched. Looked up from germline, CDR1 is MNHNS and CDR2 is SASEGT. The CDR3 is made up of 17 amino acids. Here the CDR3 reads CASSEGGQGRYPGGYTF. CDR3 sequence (DNA): TGTGCCAGCAGTGAAGGGGGACAGGGGAGGTATCCTGGTGGCTACACCTTC.

The chain recombines TRBV7-8 with TRBJ2-7; D remains unclear. V dropped 1 base and J dropped 2 bases, with 6 bases sitting between them. The CDR3 is 13 residues long. Germline CDR1 and CDR2: SGHVS and FQNEAQ. The CDR3 sequence: CASSLGSAYEQYF. CDR3 in DNA: TGTGCCAGCAGCTTAGGGTCGGCCTACGAGCAGTACTTC.

CDR3 amino acids: CASSYDSLNTEAFF. Here the CDR3 DNA reads TGTGCCAGCAGTTATGACAGCTTGAACACTGAAGCTTTCTTT. This chain links TRBV6-5 with TRBJ1-1, with D tentatively TRBD1 (5 bases). Germline CDR1 MNHEY, CDR2 SVGAGI. With 3 bases removed from V and 0 bases from J, the gap between germline ends came to 8 bases. This CDR3 has 14 residues.

The chain joins TRBV7-9 to TRBJ2-2; TRBD1 is a possible D gene (6 bases). The germline V gene has CDR1 SEHNR and CDR2 FQNEAQ (reference sequence). Between the trimmed V and J ends, which lost 9 bases and 1 base, there was a span of 9 bases. There are 13 residues in the CDR3. CDR3 residues: CARGAVNTGELFF. In nucleotides, the CDR3 is TGTGCCAGGGGGGCCGTGAACACCGGGGAGCTGTTTTTT.

V and J are TRBV4-1 and TRBJ2-3; 9 bases agree with TRBD1. CDR1 is MGHRA and CDR2 is YSYEKL in the germline V gene. CDR3 length equals 17 residues. Germline trimming cut 2 bases from V and 2 bases from J; bases unmatched to any gene: 8. CDR3 nucleotide sequence: TGCGCCAGCAGCCAACCAAGGGGACAGGGAACCACAGATACGCAGTATTTT. This sequence encodes CASSQPRGQGTTDTQYF.

The V and J genes are TRBV7-6 and TRBJ2-3, with 8 bases matching TRBD1. The CDR3 covers 15 residues. The germline CDR1 and CDR2 sequences are SGHVS and FNYEAQ. Unmatched junction bases numbered 6, after V lost 1 base and J lost 6 bases. Here the CDR3 reads CASSLDRGYLDTQYF. CDR3 sequence (DNA): TGTGCCAGCAGCTTAGACAGGGGGTATTTGGATACGCAGTATTTT.

The chain has TRBV11-2 and TRBJ1-4; D may be TRBD1 (5 bases). V was clipped by 0 bases and J by 7 bases, with 24 bases between them. CDR1 is SGHAT, CDR2 FQNNGV, per germline. This CDR3 contains 19 residues. Here the CDR3 reads CASSLDFSVPGLRREKLFF. CDR3 coding DNA: TGTGCCAGCAGCTTAGATTTTTCAGTACCGGGACTTCGTCGTGAAAAACTGTTTTTT.

This chain uses TRBV4-1 with TRBJ2-7, with TRBD2 identical over 9 bases. Germline V lookup: CDR1 MGHRA, CDR2 YSYEKL. Trimming removed 5 bases from V and 2 bases from J; junction bases left unmatched: 7. The CDR3 loop spans 15 amino acids. DNA of the CDR3: TGCGCCAGCAGCTTAAATAGCGGGGGTACCTACGAGCAGTACTTC. It is translated as CASSLNSGGTYEQYF.

The V and J genes are TRBV14 and TRBJ1-2; 8 bases fit TRBD1. CDR1 is SGHDN and CDR2 is FVKESK in the germline V gene. The CDR3 consists of 14 residues. Losses at the gene ends were 4 bases for V and 8 bases for J; bases not matched to a gene: 9. The CDR3 coding sequence is TGTGCCAGCAGCCTACAGACAGGGGTGGAAGGCTACACCTTC. Its translation is CASSLQTGVEGYTF.

The chain is built from TRBV7-9 and TRBJ2-2; 7 bases map to TRBD1. The CDR3 loop spans 18 amino acids. V shed 7 bases, J shed 2 bases, and the junction held 16 bases outside the gene matches. The germline CDR1 and CDR2 sequences are SEHNR and FQNEAQ (reference sequence). CDR3 sequence (DNA): TGTGCCAGCATCCGTCCTTTTCTTGGACAGGACAACACCGGGGAGCTGTTTTTT. Encoded protein: CASIRPFLGQDNTGELFF.

V gene TRBV18 combines with J gene TRBJ1-2; 8 bases line up with TRBD1. Germline assignment: CDR1 KGHSH and CDR2 LQKENI. J gave up 8 bases and V 1 base, and 9 bases lay outside the gene matches. The CDR3 is 15 residues long. The CDR3 loop is CASSPQQSRGQGYTF. Here the CDR3 DNA reads TGTGCCAGCTCACCACAGCAATCCAGGGGGCAGGGCTACACCTTC.

The V and J genes are TRBV6-5 and TRBJ1-2; 10 bases line up with TRBD1. With 6 bases clipped from V and 5 bases from J, the junction kept 6 bases outside the gene matches. The CDR3 has 14 residues. Germline CDR1 and CDR2: MNHEY and SVGAGI. The CDR3 is CASSRDRGFYGYTF. The DNA for the CDR3 is TGTGCCAGCAGCCGGGACAGGGGCTTTTATGGCTACACCTTC.

The V gene is TRBV2, the J gene TRBJ1-2, with 8 bases that match TRBD1. The CDR3 runs 15 residues. The germline CDR1 and CDR2 sequences are SNHLY and FYNNEI. The junction had 11 bases not matched to a gene; V was cut back by 7 bases and J by 4 bases. CDR3 in amino acids: CASNLEGQVSYGYTF. CDR3 DNA: TGTGCCAGCAACCTAGAGGGACAGGTCTCCTATGGCTACACCTTC.

The V call is TRBV29-1, the J call TRBJ1-2, with D possibly matching TRBD1 (6 bases). Trimming left V 3 bases short and J 4 bases short, with 15 bases between. In germline, CDR1 is SQVTM, CDR2 ANQGSEA. The CDR3 contains 14 residues. CDR3 sequence: CSVEADSILYGYTF. The CDR3 bases are TGCAGCGTTGAGGCGGACAGTATACTCTATGGCTACACCTTC.

The chain recombines TRBV28 with TRBJ1-5; D unresolved. In germline, CDR1 is MDHEN, CDR2 SYDVKM. CDR3 size: 17 residues. With 5 bases removed from V and 1 base from J, the gap between germline ends came to 18 bases. The CDR3 sequence is CASSPINGVLSNQPQHF. CDR3 DNA: TGTGCCAGCAGTCCGATCAACGGGGTACTAAGCAATCAGCCCCAGCATTTT.

The V gene is TRBV19, the J gene TRBJ1-2, with D perhaps TRBD1 (6 bases). Germline V gene sequence: CDR1 LNHDA, CDR2 SQIVND (reference sequence). Trimming cost V 6 bases and J 5 bases, with 13 bases left between them. The CDR3 contains 13 residues. The CDR3 DNA reads TGTGCCAGTAGCCCCCGGGGGGCTTATGGCTACACCTTC. Translating it yields CASSPRGAYGYTF.

The chain uses TRBV19 and TRBJ1-1; 9 nucleotides agree with TRBD1. V was pared by 4 bases and J by 7 bases, with 7 bases of the junction left unmatched. Germline assignment: CDR1 LNHDA and CDR2 SQIVND (reference sequence). This CDR3 has 14 residues. CDR3 loop: CASSRDRDQSEAFF. Written as DNA, the CDR3 is TGTGCCAGTAGTAGGGACAGGGACCAGAGTGAAGCTTTCTTT. Combining the CDR3 with reference TRBV19 and TRBJ1-1 gives the whole variable domain DGGITQSPKYLFRKEGQNVTLSCEQNLNHDAMYWYRQDPGQGLRLIYYSQIVNDFQKGDIAEGYSVSREKKESFPLTVTSAQKNPTAFYLCASSRDRDQSEAFFGQGTRLTVV.

V usage is TRBV5-1 and J usage is TRBJ1-1; D may be TRBD1 (5 bases). Trimming left V 7 bases short and J 1 base short, with 17 bases between. CDR1 is SGHRS and CDR2 is YFSETQ in the germline V gene. The CDR3 runs 15 residues. In DNA form, the CDR3 reads TGCGCCAGCTCCCATCGCGGGGCCCAGAACACTGAAGCTTTCTTT. It is translated as CASSHRGAQNTEAFF.

The chain is built from TRBV30 and TRBJ1-2; 10 bases line up with TRBD1. The CDR3 totals 17 residues. Looked up from germline, CDR1 is GTSNPN and CDR2 is SVGIG (reference sequence). V gave up 7 bases and J gave up 4 bases; unmatched junction bases: 18. DNA of the CDR3: TGTGCCTCCCCGCTCGGGACAGGGGATTTTCCCAGCTATGGCTACACCTTC. It specifies CASPLGTGDFPSYGYTF.

The genes are TRBV6-9 and TRBJ1-3, with TRBD1 identical over 10 bases. V dropped 6 bases and J dropped 7; count of bases not matched to a gene: 6. The CDR3 has 14 amino acids. In germline, CDR1 is MNHGY, CDR2 SVAAGI. The CDR3 DNA is TGTGCCAGCAGGGCCCCGGGACAGGGGAACACCATATATTTT. It codes for CASRAPGQGNTIYF.

This chain links TRBV4-1 with TRBJ2-3; 12 nucleotides align to TRBD2. CDR3 size: 17 residues. CDR1 and CDR2 (germline): MGHRA, YSYEKL. After removal of 4 bases from V and 2 bases from J, the junction contained 7 bases not matched to a gene. CDR3 protein: CASSPWTSGEPTDTQYF. The CDR3 DNA sequence: TGCGCCAGCAGCCCATGGACTAGCGGGGAACCCACAGATACGCAGTATTTT.

This rearrangement joins TRBV21-1 to TRBJ2-5; the listed D gene, TRBD1, was not tested against the DNA. TRBV21-1 is noted as a pseudogene. The CDR3 loop spans 17 amino acids. CDR3 sequence reads: CASSSPRGASTQETQYF. The CDR3 region has the DNA TGTGCCAGCAGCTCCCCCCGTGGGGCTAGTACTCAAGAGACCCAGTACTTC.

The chain recombines TRBV25-1 with TRBJ2-7; 8 bases line up with TRBD1. This CDR3 spans 15 amino acids. CDR1 is MGHDK and CDR2 is SYGVNS in the germline V gene. The ends lost 6 bases at V and 7 bases at J; junction bases unmatched: 14. The CDR3 is CASRGTGTGGVEQYF. The CDR3 bases are TGTGCCAGCAGGGGTACCGGGACAGGTGGGGTGGAGCAGTACTTC.

This clone occurred once. The J gene is TRBJ1-4, the V gene TRBV9; no reliable D call. V gave up 6 bases and J gave up 3 bases, with 9 bases separating them. CDR3 length: 13 amino acids. Germline CDR1 and CDR2: SGDLS and YYNGEE. The CDR3, as DNA: TGTGCCAGCACCCGAGAACCTAATGAAAAACTGTTTTTT. It yields the protein CASTREPNEKLFF.